These 14 T cell receptor beta chains share one sample of origin, sequenced in a study of OX40 agonist ivuxolimab in advanced cancers. Assay used: immunoSEQ multiplex PCR; TCRdb lists only in-frame clones, some missing. The table lists some 21,000 clones, roughly 84% of them singletons, with 25% to 30% in the top ten. Specimen: CD4+ or CD8+ T cells sorted from blood, collected in a trial of the OX40 agonist ivuxolimab. These receptors all come from an adult with an advanced solid tumor such as melanoma, head and neck, liver or kidney cancer.

This clone appeared a few times. For the CDR3, the DNA is TGTGCCAGCTATGGGGTGGCTGATGGCTACACCTTC. This codes for CASYGVADGYTF. The chain has TRBV9 and TRBJ1-2; D is unresolved. V dropped 7 bases and J dropped 6 bases, with 13 bases sitting between them. CDR3 length equals 12 residues. Germline V gives CDR1 SGDLS, CDR2 YYNGEE.

Only a few counts were recorded for this clone. V and J are TRBV6-4 and TRBJ2-1; D remains unclear. The germline V gene encodes CDR1 MRHNA and CDR2 SNTAGT. Trimming took 0 bases from V and 5 from J, leaving 8 bases between them. The CDR3 totals 14 residues. The CDR3 DNA follows: TGTGCCAGCAGTGACTCATTGGACCACAATGAGCAGTTCTTC. This codes for CASSDSLDHNEQFF.

V is TRBV5-1 and J is TRBJ2-3, with TRBD2 identical over 13 bases. The CDR3 is 16 residues long. Germline V gene data show CDR1 as SGHRS and CDR2 as YFSETQ. The J segment lost 3 bases and the V segment lost 4 bases, leaving 5 bases of the junction unmatched. CDR3: CASSPGLAGATDTQYF. The CDR3 bases are TGCGCCAGCAGCCCCGGACTAGCGGGAGCTACAGATACGCAGTATTTT.

This rearrangement joins TRBV30 to TRBJ1-3, with 8 bases matching TRBD1. The length of the CDR3 is 16 residues. The V gene end was trimmed by 3 bases and the J gene end by 0 bases; junction bases not matched to a gene: 7. Looked up from germline, CDR1 is GTSNPN and CDR2 is SVGIG (reference sequence). CDR3 residues: CAWRGGQEPSGNTIYF. The CDR3 nucleotides read TGTGCCTGGAGGGGGGGACAGGAACCCTCTGGAAACACCATATATTTT.

The chain carries TRBV9 and TRBJ2-5; D ambiguous. The germline V and J ends were trimmed by 1 base and 3 bases, with 7 bases remaining between them. Germline-derived CDR1 and CDR2 are SGDLS and YYNGEE. The CDR3 spans 13 residues. The DNA for the CDR3 is TGTGCCAGCAGCGTACCCTGGGAAGAGACCCAGTACTTC. It encodes CASSVPWEETQYF.

This clone has only a few counts. The J gene is TRBJ2-2, the V gene TRBV18; D remains unclear. Trimming left V 0 bases short and J 1 base short, with 3 bases between. The CDR3 is made up of 14 amino acids. Germline CDR1 reads KGHSH; CDR2 reads LQKENI. CDR3 sequence: CASSPPMNTGELFF. The CDR3 bases are TGTGCCAGCTCACCACCCATGAACACCGGGGAGCTGTTTTTT. Based on the CDR3 plus reference TRBV18 and TRBJ2-2, the full variable domain is NAGVMQNPRHLVRRRGQEARLRCSPMKGHSHVYWYRQLPEEGLKFMVYLQKENIIDESGMPKERFSAEFPKEGPSILRIQQVVRGDSAAYFCASSPPMNTGELFFGEGSRLTVL.

This chain uses TRBV10-1 with TRBJ2-3, with a tentative D call TRBD1 (5 bases). The CDR3 loop spans 15 amino acids. Germline V CDR1 and CDR2: WNHNN, SYGVQD (reference sequence). V lost 2 bases, J lost 0 bases, and 9 bases lay in between. The CDR3: CASSETGASTDTQYF. In DNA form, the CDR3 reads TGCGCCAGCAGTGAGACAGGAGCTAGCACAGATACGCAGTATTTT.

The chain recombines TRBV4-1 with TRBJ1-1; D not certain. Trimming removed 0 bases at V and 3 bases at J, with 5 bases between. Germline values: CDR1 MGHRA, CDR2 YSYEKL. There are 13 residues in the CDR3. In DNA, the CDR3 is TGCGCCAGCAGCCAAGACCTTCACACTGAAGCTTTCTTT. Its translation: CASSQDLHTEAFF.

This clone was detected once. One end of the junction varies from germline; a read error may be responsible. Other DNA sequences of this sample code for an identical CDR3. The chain joins TRBV27 to TRBJ2-2; a possible D gene is TRBD2 (6 bases). The germline V gene has CDR1 MNHEY and CDR2 SMNVEV (reference sequence). The CDR3 sequence is 14 residues long. The DNA of the CDR3 is TGCGCCAGCATGAGGGGAGGTATCACCGGGGAGCTGTTTTTT. As protein: CASMRGGITGELFF.

The CDR3 DNA follows: TGTGCCAGTAGTATAACCGGCTACTACGAGCAGTACTTC. This codes for CASSITGYYEQYF. The gene calls are TRBV19 and TRBJ2-7; unclear D gene. V lost 2 bases and J 3 bases, leaving 8 bases between the germline ends. The CDR3 has 13 amino acids. The germline gives CDR1 LNHDA, CDR2 SQIVND (reference sequence).

The CDR3 nucleotides are TGTGCCAGCAGTTACGTCAGGGGCCGGCACACTGAAGCTTTCTTT. This encodes CASSYVRGRHTEAFF. This chain links TRBV6-5 with TRBJ1-1; D is possibly TRBD1 (6 bases). The CDR3 totals 15 residues. Looked up from germline, CDR1 is MNHEY and CDR2 is SVGAGI. The V end lost 2 bases, the J end lost 3 bases, and 13 bases lay between the germline ends.

This chain joins TRBV2 and TRBJ2-7, with D uncertain. This CDR3 spans 11 amino acids. Per the germline V gene, CDR1 is SNHLY and CDR2 is FYNNEI. With 4 bases removed from V and 2 bases from J, the gap between germline ends came to 3 bases. CDR3 sequence: CASSVAYEQYF. CDR3 DNA: TGTGCCAGCAGTGTAGCCTACGAGCAGTACTTC.

The gene calls are TRBV27 and TRBJ2-1; 8 nucleotides agree with TRBD2. From germline, CDR1 is MNHEY and CDR2 SMNVEV (reference sequence). Trimming took 10 bases from V and 7 from J; bases not matched to a gene: 9. This CDR3 spans 13 amino acids. CDR3 bases: TGTGCCATCGGGATGGCGGGGGGTAATGAGCAGTTCTTC. This gives the protein CAIGMAGGNEQFF.

CDR3 loop: CASRTWTVVEQYF. CDR3 DNA: TGTGCCAGCAGAACCTGGACAGTCGTCGAGCAGTACTTC. The V gene is TRBV28, the J gene TRBJ2-7, with D perhaps TRBD1 (6 bases). CDR1 is MDHEN and CDR2 is SYDVKM in the germline V gene. Trimming removed 6 bases from V and 6 bases from J, with 15 bases in between. The CDR3 is 13 residues long.